The subject of this entry is one TCR beta chain. Its antigen is as yet unknown. The same CDR3 also results from other DNA sequences found in this sample. The record originates from a study of cytomegalovirus exposure and HLA in healthy donors. Study summary: Earlier work reported around 110 million unique TCR beta sequences from some 180 million T cells.

Germline V CDR1 and CDR2: MNHNY, SVGAGI (reference sequence). The CDR3 runs to 13 residues. The V gene lost 3 bases and the J gene lost 2 bases, with 8 bases spanning the gap. Broader study findings: There were several of the most significant clusters that appeared linked to common viral pathogens in a later analysis. Among TCR sequences, most were rare, though some public TCRs appeared in many donors. A later analysis, which compared TCR beta chains of equal frequency, found the HLA-associated ones more clonally expanded.

PCR amplification relied on 60 Vbeta primers (plus 13 Jbeta primers). The table came from immunoSEQ multiplex PCR; TCRdb's copy has only in-frame clones and leaves some out. There are roughly 160,000 clones in the sample; roughly four fifths occur only once, and about 10% lies in the top ten. The source material was PBMCs. The sequence came from a middle-aged man in good health and CMV-seropositive. This chain joins TRBV6-6 and TRBJ2-7, with D possibly being TRBD2 (6 bases). CDR3 nucleotides: TGTGCCAGCAGTTATTCGGGGGCCTACGAGCAGTACTTC. Its translation: CASSYSGAYEQYF.